What follows describes a single T cell receptor (beta chain). The PCR used 60 Vbeta and 13 Jbeta primers. The assay was immunoSEQ multiplex PCR, and TCRdb's table has in-frame clones only and misses some. This sample has approximately 150,000 clones, with 82% found just once. This entry is derived from a study of cytomegalovirus exposure and HLA in healthy donors. This CDR3 is built from 15 residues. The source is a man aged 50 to 60 in good health and CMV-seropositive. Material: PBMCs. The chain uses TRBV21-1 and TRBJ1-5; no check of the table's D call, TRBD1, against the DNA was made. TRBV21-1 is a pseudogene segment. CDR3 sequence: CASSKPRTGNQPQHF. The CDR3 nucleotides read TGTGCCAGCAGCAAACCCCGGACAGGAAATCAGCCCCAGCATTTT.